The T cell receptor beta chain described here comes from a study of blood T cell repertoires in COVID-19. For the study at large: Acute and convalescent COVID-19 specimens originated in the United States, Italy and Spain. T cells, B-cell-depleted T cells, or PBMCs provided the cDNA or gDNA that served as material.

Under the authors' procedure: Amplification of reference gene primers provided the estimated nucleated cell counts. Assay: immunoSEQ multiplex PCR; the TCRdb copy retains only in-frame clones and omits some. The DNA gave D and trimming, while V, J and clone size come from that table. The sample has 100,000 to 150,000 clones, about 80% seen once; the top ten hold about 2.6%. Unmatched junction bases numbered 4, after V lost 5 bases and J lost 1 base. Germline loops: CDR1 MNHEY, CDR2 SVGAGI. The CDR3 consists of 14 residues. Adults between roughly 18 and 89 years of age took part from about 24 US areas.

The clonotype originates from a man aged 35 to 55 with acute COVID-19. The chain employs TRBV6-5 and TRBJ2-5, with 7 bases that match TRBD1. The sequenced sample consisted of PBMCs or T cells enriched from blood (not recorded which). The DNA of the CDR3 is TGTGCCAGCAGTCCTTGGGACAGCCAAGAGACCCAGTACTTC. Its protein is CASSPWDSQETQYF.